This T cell receptor (beta chain) was identified during a study of blood T cell repertoires in COVID-19. Study-wide background: COVID-19 samples collected from the United States, Italy and Spain covered acute and convalescent phases. Sample material is recorded as cDNA or gDNA derived from T cells, B-cell-depleted T cells, or PBMCs.

In the original workflow: Reference gene primer amplification gave estimated nucleated cell counts. TCRdb keeps only in-frame clones here, not all; method: immunoSEQ multiplex PCR. Clone size and the V and J calls come from that table; the DNA yielded D and trimming. The sample holds almost 20,000 clones, roughly 81% seen once. Germline V gene sequence: CDR1 KGHDR, CDR2 SFDVKD. The CDR3 extends over 15 amino acids. J gave up 3 bases and V 8 bases, and 12 bases lay outside the gene matches. This clonotype originated in a human donor with active COVID-19. The donor label of this sample is uncertain. J is TRBJ2-7 and V is TRBV24-1; TRBD1 matches at 7 bases. The material sequenced was peripheral blood. The CDR3 spells CATTRDRVPGYEQYF. As DNA, the CDR3 is TGTGCCACCACAAGAGACAGGGTTCCTGGCTACGAGCAGTACTTC.